This T cell receptor beta chain was identified during a study of T-cell memory formation after mild COVID-19. Study in general: Largely donor-specific sequence clusters came from a couple of donors. General study results and limits: Shrinking CD4+ clones were chiefly CM and EM; CD8+ ones were chiefly EMRA.

This CDR3 is built from 13 residues. Between the trimmed V and J ends, which lost 5 bases and 9 bases, there was a span of 12 bases. CDR1 is SGHDT and CDR2 is YYEEEE in the germline V gene. In TCRdb, the 5' RACE reads were re-called with MiXCR into one record per CDR3 protein. The table records about 250,000 distinct CDR3 sequences, roughly 15% of them present only once. A note on this clonotype: The antigen is not known.

The sequence came from an adult woman who had mild COVID-19 (a few samples of this study predate the infection). Cell type and time point are not known. V usage is TRBV5-6 and J usage is TRBJ1-6, with D unclear. Source material: PBMCs or a T cell subset sorted from them (not recorded which). The CDR3 nucleotides read TGTGCCAGCAGGCGGGAGGACGGTTCACCCCTCCACTTT. Protein: CASRREDGSPLHF. Together with reference TRBV5-6 and TRBJ1-6, the CDR3 gives the full variable domain: DAGVTQSPTHLIKTRGQQVTLRCSPKSGHDTVSWYQQALGQGPQFIFQYYEEEERQRGNFPDRFSGHQFPNYSSELNVNALLLGDSALYLCASRREDGSPLHFGNGTRLTVT.